Below, one T cell receptor beta chain is given with its context. Sequencing used immunoSEQ multiplex PCR; TCRdb keeps in-frame clones, though not all of them. Of approximately 90,000 clones in the sample, approximately 93% are singletons; the top ten hold approximately 1.5%. This sample stems from a study of control samples from healthy donors and cancer patients. This sequence originates from a woman under 40 in good health. Sequencing input: blood.

The CDR3 loop is CATSVHWNTGELFF. The CDR3 coding sequence is TGTGCCACCAGTGTCCACTGGAACACCGGGGAGCTGTTTTTT. This chain connects TRBV24-1 to TRBJ2-2, with no clear D. The V end was cut by 5 bases, the J end by 1 base, with 7 bases between. Germline CDR1 reads KGHDR; CDR2 reads SFDVKD. The CDR3 consists of 14 residues.